This is a list of T cell receptor beta chains from one sample in a study of regulatory dendritic cells for organ transplantation. Their antigens are not known. The assay was immunoSEQ multiplex PCR, and TCRdb's table has in-frame clones only and misses some. Seen here are roughly 9,300 clones, approximately 65% observed once, and the top ten hold approximately 0.57%. The sequencing sample was made of naive CD4+ T cells from blood cultured with dendritic cells. The source is a human donor in good health. Both conserved end residues are part of each CDR3. The D gene is left open where the match is weak. Part of the rows lack a size; the others show once, few, many or a class for expanded clones.

D,size,V,J,CDR3,DNA
.,.,TRBV6-7,TRBJ2-1,CASSLGASSYNEQFF,TGTGCCAGCAGCTTGGGGGCTAGCTCCTACAATGAGCAGTTCTTC
.,.,TRBV7-9,TRBJ2-1,CASSLGVGRLRNEQFF,TGTGCCAGCAGCTTAGGGGTGGGGAGGTTGCGTAATGAGCAGTTCTTC
TRBD2,once,TRBV7-3,TRBJ2-7,CASKASGGPYEQYF,TGTGCCAGCAAAGCTAGCGGGGGGCCCTACGAGCAGTACTTC
TRBD1,once,TRBV6-6,TRBJ1-5,CASSYSGGYNQPQHF,TGTGCCAGCAGTTACTCAGGGGGCTACAATCAGCCCCAGCATTTT
.,.,TRBV7-8,TRBJ2-5,CASSLAPPPGTQYF,TGTGCCAGCAGCTTAGCGCCCCCGCCCGGGACCCAGTACTTC
TRBD2,once,TRBV5-5,TRBJ2-1,CASSLSGGEQFF,TGTGCCAGCAGCTTGTCGGGGGGTGAGCAGTTCTTC
TRBD1,.,TRBV2,TRBJ2-3,CAIKRDRDTDTQYF,TGTGCCATAAAGCGGGACAGGGACACAGATACGCAGTATTTT
TRBD1,.,TRBV5-1,TRBJ2-1,CASSLQGEYNEQFF,TGCGCCAGCAGCTTGCAGGGGGAATACAATGAGCAGTTCTTC
TRBD1,.,TRBV19,TRBJ2-5,CASSSLGTGAYGTQYF,TGTGCCAGTAGTAGCCTCGGGACAGGGGCATATGGGACCCAGTACTTC
TRBD1,.,TRBV7-9,TRBJ1-2,CASSSTGRNYGYTF,TGTGCCAGCTCCTCGACAGGGAGAAACTATGGCTACACCTTC
TRBD1,.,TRBV27,TRBJ1-2,CASSLSSGGANYGYTF,TGTGCCAGCAGTTTATCATCAGGGGGCGCGAACTATGGCTACACCTTC
TRBD2,.,TRBV2,TRBJ2-7,CASSEGGGGYSYEQYF,TGTGCCAGCAGTGAGGGCGGCGGGGGGTACTCCTACGAGCAGTACTTC
.,.,TRBV5-1,TRBJ2-1,CASSPEGLPYNEQFF,TGCGCCAGCAGCCCAGAGGGCCTGCCTTACAATGAGCAGTTCTTC
.,.,TRBV29-1,TRBJ2-2,CSALNTGELFF,TGCAGCGCTCTGAACACCGGGGAGCTGTTTTTT
TRBD2,.,TRBV7-9,TRBJ2-2,CASSSPGLALAGELFF,TGTGCCAGCAGTTCTCCGGGACTAGCGTTGGCCGGGGAGCTGTTTTTT
.,.,TRBV7-9,TRBJ2-1,CASSLSGQNEQFF,TGTGCCAGCAGCTTATCAGGACAAAATGAGCAGTTCTTC
.,.,TRBV5-3,TRBJ1-5,CARSFDQGGYSNQPQHF,TGTGCCAGAAGCTTTGATCAGGGCGGCTATAGCAATCAGCCCCAGCATTTT
.,.,TRBV18,TRBJ2-5,CASSPPRPSAVRYF,TGTGCCAGCTCGCCCCCCCGTCCCAGCGCTGTGAGGTACTTC